This entry lists 20 T cell receptor beta chains sequenced from one sample in a study of T-cell memory formation after mild COVID-19. TCRdb re-called the 5' RACE reads through MiXCR, storing one row per CDR3 protein. This table has 100,000 to 130,000 distinct CDR3 sequences, 15% to 20% appearing once. Source material: PBMCs or a T cell subset sorted from them (not recorded which). All receptors come from a man aged 18 to 29 who had mild COVID-19 (a few samples of this study predate the infection). Cell type and time point are not known.

Relative to its sample, this clonotype is medium-sized (0.01 to 0.1%). This chain joins TRBV27 and TRBJ2-3; TRBD1 agrees at 7 bases. The germline gives CDR1 MNHEY, CDR2 SMNVEV (reference sequence). This CDR3 has 15 residues. V trimming: 4 bases; J trimming: 4 bases; junction bases outside the gene matches: 8. CDR3 protein: CASSSPFDRADTQYF. The CDR3 nucleotides read TGTGCCAGCAGTTCTCCGTTCGACAGGGCAGATACGCAGTATTTT.

This clonotype turned up a few times. The chain links TRBV9 to TRBJ2-3; no clear D. The germline V gene has CDR1 SGDLS and CDR2 YYNGEE. The CDR3 loop spans 16 amino acids. The V and J ends lost 0 bases and 2 bases respectively, with 13 bases between them. Here the CDR3 DNA reads TGTGCCAGCAGCGTAGCGGTAGGTCCATACACAGATACGCAGTATTTT. Protein sequence: CASSVAVGPYTDTQYF.

Ten or more counts support this clonotype. DNA of the CDR3: TGCGCCAGCAGCTTGTTGAGCTCCTACAATGAGCAGTTCTTC. Amino acid sequence: CASSLLSSYNEQFF. The gene calls are TRBV5-1 and TRBJ2-1; the D is unclear. The CDR3 sequence is 14 residues long. With 1 base removed from V and 0 bases from J, the gap between germline ends came to 5 bases. Germline-derived CDR1 and CDR2 are SGHRS and YFSETQ.

This chain uses TRBV27 with TRBJ1-3; no definite D call. The CDR3 is made up of 13 amino acids. V lost 0 bases and J 7 bases, leaving 7 bases between the germline ends. In germline, CDR1 is MNHEY, CDR2 SMNVEV (reference sequence). The CDR3 sequence: CASSLSGGNTIYF. The DNA of the CDR3 is TGTGCCAGCAGTTTATCGGGCGGGAACACCATATATTTT.

This clonotype was recorded a few times. The gene calls are TRBV5-1 and TRBJ2-1, with TRBD2 matching over 9 bases. V trimming: 0 bases; J trimming: 6 bases; junction bases outside the gene matches: 7. Germline CDR1 reads SGHRS; CDR2 reads YFSETQ. This CDR3 has 16 amino acids. For the CDR3, the DNA is TGCGCCAGCAGCTTGGTGTTGCGGGGGGGCGCCAATGAGCAGTTCTTC. This sequence encodes CASSLVLRGGANEQFF.

This clonotype was counted many times. The chain links TRBV7-2 to TRBJ2-5; 7 bases agree with TRBD2. CDR1 is SGHTA, CDR2 FQGNSA, per germline. J lost 5 bases, V lost 4 bases, and 10 bases had no gene match. The CDR3 has 15 residues. The DNA for the CDR3 is TGTGCCAGCAGCTGGACGGCGGGGGTTGGGGAGACCCAGTACTTC. The encoded protein is CASSWTAGVGETQYF.

The chain combines TRBV5-1 with TRBJ1-3, with a weak D call TRBD1 (5 bases). CDR1 is SGHRS and CDR2 is YFSETQ in the germline V gene. The CDR3 contains 15 residues. V dropped 2 bases and J dropped 3 bases, with 12 bases sitting between them. The CDR3, as DNA: TGCGCCAGCAGCTTCCGGGGGACGGGTGGAAACACCATATATTTT. This translates into CASSFRGTGGNTIYF. Variable domain in full (rest from reference TRBV5-1 and TRBJ1-3): KAGVTQTPRYLIKTRGQQVTLSCSPISGHRSVSWYQQTPGQGLQFLFEYFSETQRNKGNFPGRFSGRQFSNSRSEMNVSTLELGDSALYLCASSFRGTGGNTIYFGEGSWLTVV.

The chain recombines TRBV5-1 with TRBJ1-2; possibly TRBD1 for D (5 bases). The CDR3 covers 15 residues. The V end was cut by 0 bases, the J end by 7 bases, with 16 bases between. CDR1 is SGHRS, CDR2 YFSETQ, per germline. CDR3 residues: CASSLGQYGPGGYTF. The DNA for the CDR3 is TGCGCCAGCAGCTTGGGACAGTACGGGCCGGGTGGCTACACCTTC. The complete variable domain, with remaining parts taken from reference TRBV5-1 and TRBJ1-2, reads KAGVTQTPRYLIKTRGQQVTLSCSPISGHRSVSWYQQTPGQGLQFLFEYFSETQRNKGNFPGRFSGRQFSNSRSEMNVSTLELGDSALYLCASSLGQYGPGGYTFGSGTRLTVV.

In its sample, this clonotype was seen a few times. The chain combines TRBV20-1 with TRBJ2-7; 8 bases map to TRBD2. The ends lost 3 bases at V and 0 bases at J; junction bases unmatched: 10. The CDR3 has 16 residues. Germline CDR1 and CDR2: DFQATT and SNEGSKA (reference sequence). This CDR3 is CSASLGLAGGSYEQYF. Here the CDR3 DNA reads TGCAGTGCTAGTCTGGGGTTGGCGGGGGGCTCCTACGAGCAGTACTTC.

The chain links TRBV29-1 to TRBJ2-7, with D possibly TRBD2 on 7 matching bases. Deletions cut 6 bases from V and 2 bases from J, with 17 bases between. The CDR3 has 14 residues. The germline CDR1 and CDR2 sequences are SQVTM and ANQGSEA. This CDR3 is CSVSTTGGAYEQYF. In DNA form, the CDR3 reads TGCAGCGTCTCCACAACGGGGGGCGCCTACGAGCAGTACTTC.

The sample holds a few counts of this clonotype. V and J are TRBV20-1 and TRBJ2-5, with D tentatively TRBD1 or TRBD2 (5 bases each). This CDR3 comprises 13 residues. Trimming stripped 5 bases from V and 4 bases from J, with 14 bases between. Germline V gene lookup returns CDR1 DFQATT and CDR2 SNEGSKA (reference sequence). The CDR3 sequence is CSAARDGGETQYF. CDR3 coding DNA: TGCAGTGCTGCGAGGGACGGAGGAGAGACCCAGTACTTC.

This clonotype has only a few counts. The chain joins TRBV6-1 to TRBJ2-5; TRBD1 matches at 8 bases. The CDR3 length is 14 residues. In germline, CDR1 is MNHNS, CDR2 SASEGT. V shed 0 bases, J shed 5 bases, and the junction held 2 bases outside the gene matches. Here the CDR3 DNA reads TGTGCCAGCAGTGAAGCCAGGGGGCGGGAGACCCAGTACTTC. Its protein product is CASSEARGRETQYF.

This clonotype was counted at least ten times. The chain couples TRBV18 to TRBJ2-3; D remains unclear. Trimming cost V 1 base and J 0 bases, with 5 bases left between them. The germline V gene encodes CDR1 KGHSH and CDR2 LQKENI. CDR3 size: 14 residues. The CDR3 DNA reads TGTGCCAGCTCACCACAGGTCAGCACAGATACGCAGTATTTT. Protein: CASSPQVSTDTQYF. The variable domain in full, with the rest retrieved from reference TRBV18 and TRBJ2-3, is NAGVMQNPRHLVRRRGQEARLRCSPMKGHSHVYWYRQLPEEGLKFMVYLQKENIIDESGMPKERFSAEFPKEGPSILRIQQVVRGDSAAYFCASSPQVSTDTQYFGPGTRLTVL.

The V gene is TRBV7-2, the J gene TRBJ1-2; D unresolved. V lost 5 bases and J lost 7, with 20 bases in between. Germline CDR1 is SGHTA and CDR2 is FQGNSA. CDR3 length equals 15 residues. CDR3 in DNA: TGTGCCAGCAGCATTTACGAAGTAGTTCCCTTTGGCTACACCTTC. Encoded protein: CASSIYEVVPFGYTF.

This clonotype has just a few counts. The rearrangement links TRBV11-2 to TRBJ2-1; 8 bases line up with TRBD1. The CDR3 covers 18 residues. Germline values: CDR1 SGHAT, CDR2 FQNNGV. With 5 bases clipped from V and 0 bases from J, the junction kept 12 bases outside the gene matches. The DNA for the CDR3 is TGTGCCAGCAGCCGAATCATTCGGACAGGGAGCTCCTACAATGAGCAGTTCTTC. Its protein product is CASSRIIRTGSSYNEQFF. The complete variable domain, with remaining parts taken from reference TRBV11-2 and TRBJ2-1, reads EAGVAQSPRYKIIEKRQSVAFWCNPISGHATLYWYQQILGQGPKLLIQFQNNGVVDDSQLPKDRFSAERLKGVDSTLKIQPAKLEDSAVYLCASSRIIRTGSSYNEQFFGPGTRLTVL.

The genes are TRBV4-3 and TRBJ2-5, with 11 nucleotides matching TRBD2. The germline gives CDR1 LGHNA, CDR2 YSLEER. The CDR3 extends over 17 amino acids. Losses at the gene ends were 3 bases for V and 1 base for J; bases not matched to a gene: 7. CDR3 DNA sequence: TGCGCCAGCAGCCATGACATAGCGGGGGGGACCCAAGAGACCCAGTACTTC. Translated, it gives CASSHDIAGGTQETQYF.

The rearrangement joins TRBV3-1 to TRBJ2-3, with 9 bases matching TRBD1. Germline V CDR1 and CDR2: LGHDT, YNNKEL (reference sequence). The CDR3 runs to 12 residues. With V trimmed by 4 bases and J by 15 bases, 8 bases remained unmatched. CDR3 protein: CASSRPGTGKYF. The CDR3 nucleotides read TGTGCCAGCAGCCGCCCCGGGACAGGGAAATATTTT.

This clonotype occurred a few times. The J gene is TRBJ2-7, the V gene TRBV6-6; 10 bases are shared with TRBD1. CDR1 is MNHNY and CDR2 is SVGAGI in the germline V gene (reference sequence). The CDR3 has 14 amino acids. V was pared by 7 bases and J by 6 bases, with 9 bases of the junction left unmatched. CDR3 loop: CASNPDGTGVEQYV. CDR3 DNA: TGTGCCAGCAACCCGGACGGGACAGGGGTCGAGCAGTACGTC.

This rearrangement joins TRBV12-3 or TRBV12-4 to TRBJ1-1; no firm D call. V was pared by 8 bases and J by 6 bases, with 25 bases between. The CDR3 spans 16 residues. CDR3 DNA sequence: TGTGCCAGCGGCCAACTTGGGAGGACCACAGTGGCTGAAGCTTTCTTT. Protein: CASGQLGRTTVAEAFF.

This clonotype has more than one count but fewer than ten. The rearrangement uses TRBV7-2 and TRBJ2-2; the D gene is possibly TRBD2 (6 bases). The CDR3 totals 15 residues. The V gene's germline CDR1 is SGHTA and CDR2 FQGNSA. With 5 bases removed from V and 7 bases from J, the gap between germline ends came to 17 bases. CDR3 DNA: TGTGCCAGCAGCGCCCAGGGTCTGGAGGGCGGGGAGCTGTTTTTT. Translating gives CASSAQGLEGGELFF.